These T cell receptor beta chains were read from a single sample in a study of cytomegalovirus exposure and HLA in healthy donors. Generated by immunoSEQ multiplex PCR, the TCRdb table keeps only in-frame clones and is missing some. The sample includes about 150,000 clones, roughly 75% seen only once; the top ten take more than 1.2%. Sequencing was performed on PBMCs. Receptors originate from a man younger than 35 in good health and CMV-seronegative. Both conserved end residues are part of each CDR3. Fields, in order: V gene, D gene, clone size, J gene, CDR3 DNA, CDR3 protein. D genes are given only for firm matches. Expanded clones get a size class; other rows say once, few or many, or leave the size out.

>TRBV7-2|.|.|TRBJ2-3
TGTGCCAGCGGTTTCCAAGGGGGATACACAGATACGCAGTATTTT
CASGFQGGYTDTQYF
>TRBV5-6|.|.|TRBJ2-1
TGTGCCAGCAGCTGGTCCAGTGAGCAGTTCTTC
CASSWSSEQFF
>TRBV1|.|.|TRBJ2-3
TGCACCAGCAGCCAAGATGGGGACTTCACAGATACGCAGTATTTT
CTSSQDGDFTDTQYF
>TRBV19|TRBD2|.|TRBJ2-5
TGTGCCAGTAGTCCGGGACTAGCGGGAGGAGAGACCCAGTACTTC
CASSPGLAGGETQYF
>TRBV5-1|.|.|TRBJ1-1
TGCGCCAGCAGCGGTGGTGTAGGGCGGCGGGACACTGAAGCTTTCTTT
CASSGGVGRRDTEAFF
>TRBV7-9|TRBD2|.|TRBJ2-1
TGTGCCAGCAGCCTGGCCCGTCTTGGAAGCGGGAGGAAGGATGAGCAGTTCTTC
CASSLARLGSGRKDEQFF
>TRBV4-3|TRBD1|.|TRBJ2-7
TGCGCCAGCAGCCACCAAACAGGGGGGACCTACGAGCAGTACTTC
CASSHQTGGTYEQYF
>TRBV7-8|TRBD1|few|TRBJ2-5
TGTGCCAGCAGCCCCAGAGGGTATACAGGGGTGGCAGAGACCCAGTACTTC
CASSPRGYTGVAETQYF
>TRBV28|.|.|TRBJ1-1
TGTGCCAGTTTTCGCGGGGGCACTGAAGCTTTCTTT
CASFRGGTEAFF
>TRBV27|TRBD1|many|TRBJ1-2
TGTGCCAGCAGTTCGACGACAGGGAAGGGCTACACCTTC
CASSSTTGKGYTF
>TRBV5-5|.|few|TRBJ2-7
TGTGCCAGCAGCGAGGCAGGGCACTACGAGCAGTACTTC
CASSEAGHYEQYF
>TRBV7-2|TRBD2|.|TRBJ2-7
TGTGCCACCTTCAGAAAACTAGCGGTGACCTACGAGCAGTACTTC
CATFRKLAVTYEQYF
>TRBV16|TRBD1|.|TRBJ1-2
TGTGCCAGCAGCCGCCCGGGGACAGCTCGGGGCTACACCTTC
CASSRPGTARGYTF
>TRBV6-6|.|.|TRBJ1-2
TGTGCCAGCAGTTACGGGGAGGGGATTCGAGGCTACACCTTC
CASSYGEGIRGYTF
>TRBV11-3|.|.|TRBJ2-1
TGTGCCAGCAGCCCAGGGGTAGCGAGGTACAATGAGCAGTTCTTC
CASSPGVARYNEQFF
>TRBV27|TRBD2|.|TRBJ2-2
TGTGCCAGCAGCCCCCACCCTAGCGGGAACACCGGGGAGCTGTTTTTT
CASSPHPSGNTGELFF
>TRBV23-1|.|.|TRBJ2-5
TGCGCCAGCAGTCAATACGAGCGGGTCCAAGAGACCCAGTACTTC
CASSQYERVQETQYF
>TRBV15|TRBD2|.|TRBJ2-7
TGTGCCACCAGCAGAGATCACTGGGCTAGCGGCACCTACGAGCAGTACTTC
CATSRDHWASGTYEQYF
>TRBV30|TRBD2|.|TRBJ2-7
TGTGCCTGGAGTATATCCTCGGGACTAGCGATATACGAGCAGTACTTC
CAWSISSGLAIYEQYF
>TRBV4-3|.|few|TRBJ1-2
TGCGCCAGCAGCCAAGATTACGAGGGTGGTGGCTACACCTTC
CASSQDYEGGGYTF
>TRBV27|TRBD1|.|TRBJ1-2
TGTGCCAGCAGATCCCCGGGACAGGGAGGCTATGGCTACACCTTC
CASRSPGQGGYGYTF
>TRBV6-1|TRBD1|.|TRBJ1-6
TGTGCCACGAGACAGGGGGCGAGCTCACCCCTCCACTTT
CATRQGASSPLHF
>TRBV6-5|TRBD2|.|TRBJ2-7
TGTGCCAGCACCCTTACTAGCGGTACCTACGAGCAGTACTTC
CASTLTSGTYEQYF
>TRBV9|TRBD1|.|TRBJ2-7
TGTGCCAGCAGCGTAGATGGGCAGGGGGCCTACGAGCAGTACTTC
CASSVDGQGAYEQYF
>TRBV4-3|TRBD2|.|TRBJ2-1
TGCGCCAGCAGCCAAGATGGGACTAGCGGGAGTCTGAATGAGCAGTTCTTC
CASSQDGTSGSLNEQFF
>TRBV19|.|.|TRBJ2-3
TGTGCCAGTAGTATTTCTCCGTTCGGGACTGGACACACAGATACGCAGTATTTT
CASSISPFGTGHTDTQYF
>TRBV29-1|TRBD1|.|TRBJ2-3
TGCAGCGTTGAAAGAAGGGGCGGACAGGGGTTCACGTTAACTAGCACAGATACGCAGTATTTT
CSVERRGGQGFTLTSTDTQYF
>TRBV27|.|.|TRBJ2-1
TGTGCCAGCAGTTTCTCAGGGTCCTACAATGAGCAGTTCTTC
CASSFSGSYNEQFF
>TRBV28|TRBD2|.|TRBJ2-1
TGTGCCAGCAGCACCCCCCCGGGGGCGGGGGGTGGGAAGCAGTTCTTC
CASSTPPGAGGGKQFF
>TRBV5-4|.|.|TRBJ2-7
TGTGCCAGCAGCTTGGGGCAGGGTGGCTACGAGCAGTACTTC
CASSLGQGGYEQYF
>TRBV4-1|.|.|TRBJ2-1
TGCGCCAGCAGCCAAGATTCCCAAGAGCAGTTCTTC
CASSQDSQEQFF
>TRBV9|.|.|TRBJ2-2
TGTGCCAGCAGCGTAAGATCAGCGGTTAGTAACACCGGGGAGCTGTTTTTT
CASSVRSAVSNTGELFF
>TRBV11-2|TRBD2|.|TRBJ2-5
TGTGCCAGCGGGCTCAGCGGGCTAGCGGATCGAGAGACCCAGTACTTC
CASGLSGLADRETQYF
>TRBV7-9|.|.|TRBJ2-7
TGTGCCAGCAGCTGGTATAGCTCCTACGAGCAGTACTTC
CASSWYSSYEQYF
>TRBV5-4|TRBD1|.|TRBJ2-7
TGTGCCAGCAGCTTTTCGGGACAGGGCTCCTACGAGCAGTACTTC
CASSFSGQGSYEQYF